This TCR beta chain is drawn from a study of CD8 T cells in Susac syndrome. General study results and limits: The study conceded that its TCR sequencing and HLA analysis involved relatively few individuals.

The CDR3 covers 15 residues. The V end was cut by 10 bases, the J end by 0 bases, with 18 bases between. Germline CDR1 reads ENHRY; CDR2 reads SYGVKD. This clonotype was observed once. Its specificity is unknown. Random-hexamer reverse transcription was applied to about 0.45 to 1 ug RNA. TCRdb ran MiXCR on the immunoSEQ multiplex PCR reads and lists one entry per CDR3 protein. The sample has 160,000 or so distinct CDR3 sequences, around 94% seen once. The rearrangement joins TRBV10-3 to TRBJ1-2; maybe TRBD1 (6 bases). This sequence originates from a human donor with multiple sclerosis. Sequencing was carried out using CD4+ T cells from PBMCs. The CDR3 protein is CATYRTDATNYGYTF. In DNA form, the CDR3 reads TGTGCCACATATAGGACAGATGCAACTAACTATGGCTACACCTTC.